What follows are 14 T cell receptor beta chains derived from one specimen sequenced in a study of T-cell memory formation after mild COVID-19. TCRdb reprocessed the 5' RACE reads with MiXCR, giving one entry per CDR3 protein. This sample yields 300,000 to 350,000 distinct CDR3 sequences, of which approximately 19% are seen a single time; around 20% belongs to the top ten. Sequences were obtained from PBMCs or a T cell subset sorted from them (not recorded which). Source of these receptors: a man between 18 and 35 years old who had mild COVID-19 (a few samples of this study predate the infection). Cell type and time point are not known.

This chain joins TRBV29-1 and TRBJ2-3; 10 nucleotides agree with TRBD1. Per the germline V gene, CDR1 is SQVTM and CDR2 is ANQGSEA. The CDR3 runs to 13 residues. Germline trimming cut 7 bases from V and 3 bases from J; bases unmatched to any gene: 4. The CDR3 reads CSARDRGTDTQYF. Here the CDR3 DNA reads TGCAGCGCAAGGGACAGGGGAACAGATACGCAGTATTTT.

This clonotype has just a few counts. As DNA, the CDR3 is TGTGCCAGCAGTTCACAGGGCGCGATAGCTTTCTTT. This encodes CASSSQGAIAFF. V is TRBV27 and J is TRBJ1-1; D may be TRBD1 (6 bases). Trimming left V 4 bases short and J 10 bases short, with 13 bases between. Germline V lookup: CDR1 MNHEY, CDR2 SMNVEV (reference sequence). The CDR3 covers 12 residues.

This clonotype was seen ten or more times. The chain recombines TRBV7-2 with TRBJ1-3; unclear D gene. Trimming removed 1 base from V and 2 bases from J, with 6 bases in between. The CDR3 contains 14 residues. CDR1 and CDR2 from the germline V gene are SGHTA and FQGNSA. The CDR3 DNA follows: TGTGCCAGCAGCTTAGTCCGGGCTGGAAACACCATATATTTT. The encoded protein is CASSLVRAGNTIYF.

V gene TRBV6-2 or TRBV6-3 combines with J gene TRBJ1-5, with TRBD1 as a possible D gene (6 bases). The CDR3 runs 13 residues. Germline assignment: CDR1 MNHEY and CDR2 SVGEGT. Deletions cut 6 bases from V and 5 bases from J, with 11 bases between. The CDR3, as DNA: TGTGCCAGCAGGTCAGGGGAGTATCAGCCCCAGCATTTT. Its protein is CASRSGEYQPQHF.

This clonotype was recorded a few times. The V call is TRBV5-1, the J call TRBJ2-6, with no clear D. V was pared by 2 bases and J by 6 bases, with 12 bases between. Germline V gives CDR1 SGHRS, CDR2 YFSETQ. The CDR3 extends over 15 amino acids. The CDR3 bases are TGCGCCAGCAGCTTCCAAGGGCACGAGGCCAACGTCCTGACTTTC. This gives the protein CASSFQGHEANVLTF.

The V and J genes are TRBV5-6 and TRBJ2-7; D is perhaps TRBD1 (6 bases). The CDR3 is made up of 16 amino acids. CDR1 is SGHDT, CDR2 YYEEEE, per germline. V was cut by 3 bases and J by 1 base, with 17 bases left in between. The CDR3: CASSSRSGQPSYEQYF. Here the CDR3 DNA reads TGTGCCAGCAGCTCCCGATCCGGACAGCCTTCCTACGAGCAGTACTTC.

The V call is TRBV6-5, the J call TRBJ1-6; a weak D match, TRBD1 (6 bases). CDR3 length: 16 amino acids. Trimming cost V 3 bases and J 6 bases, with 15 bases left between them. Germline CDR1 MNHEY, CDR2 SVGAGI. CDR3 residues: CASSYSGVDRNSPLHF. Written as DNA, the CDR3 is TGTGCCAGCAGTTATTCAGGGGTAGATCGTAATTCACCCCTCCACTTT.

The rearrangement uses TRBV9 and TRBJ1-1; possibly TRBD1 for D (6 bases). V lost 0 bases to trimming and J lost 1 base, with 10 bases between them. CDR1 is SGDLS, CDR2 YYNGEE, per germline. The CDR3 loop spans 15 amino acids. Here the CDR3 DNA reads TGTGCCAGCAGCGTAGGGCTGGGGGCGAACACTGAAGCTTTCTTT. Its protein is CASSVGLGANTEAFF.

The chain has TRBV15 and TRBJ2-2; D is unresolved. Trimming stripped 2 bases from V and 0 bases from J, with 7 bases between. Germline CDR1 and CDR2: LNHNV and YYDKDF (reference sequence). CDR3 length: 15 amino acids. This chain's CDR3 is CATSRQVSNTGELFF. DNA of the CDR3: TGTGCCACCAGCAGACAGGTTTCGAACACCGGGGAGCTGTTTTTT. Full variable domain (rest looked up from reference TRBV15 and TRBJ2-2): DAMVIQNPRYQVTQFGKPVTLSCSQTLNHNVMYWYQQKSSQAPKLLFHYYDKDFNNEADTPDNFQSRRPNTSFCFLDIRSPGLGDTAMYLCATSRQVSNTGELFFGEGSRLTVL.

In its sample, this clonotype was seen a few times. The rearrangement uses TRBV6-2 or TRBV6-3 and TRBJ2-3; 7 nucleotides line up with TRBD2. The V segment lost 7 bases and the J segment 0 bases; nucleotides outside the gene matches: 1. The CDR3 loop spans 13 amino acids. Germline V gene lookup returns CDR1 MNHEY and CDR2 SVGEGT. For the CDR3, the DNA is TGTGCCAGCAATAGCGGGAGCACAGATACGCAGTATTTT. Amino acids: CASNSGSTDTQYF.

This clonotype was detected only a few times. The V and J genes are TRBV4-1 and TRBJ2-7; D gene ambiguous. Trimming pared 4 bases from V and 5 bases from J, leaving 15 bases between. This CDR3 has 14 amino acids. Germline V gene data show CDR1 as MGHRA and CDR2 as YSYEKL. The CDR3 DNA sequence: TGCGCCAGCAGCCCGGAGCAGGCGAATGACGAGCAGTACTTC. Amino acids: CASSPEQANDEQYF.

This clonotype was counted many times. The chain carries TRBV6-2 or TRBV6-3 and TRBJ1-1; no clear D gene. Per the germline V gene, CDR1 is MNHEY and CDR2 is SVGEGT. The V end lost 7 bases, the J end lost 0 bases, and 9 bases lay between the germline ends. CDR3 length equals 13 residues. The CDR3 here is CASTRPVNTEAFF. CDR3 sequence (DNA): TGTGCCAGCACGCGCCCGGTGAACACTGAAGCTTTCTTT.

This clonotype was observed a few times. The gene calls are TRBV2 and TRBJ2-3; a weak D match, TRBD2 (6 bases). The CDR3 length is 14 residues. Trimming removed 8 bases at V and 2 bases at J, with 14 bases between. The V gene's germline CDR1 is SNHLY and CDR2 FYNNEI. The CDR3: CASFRTSPTDTQYF. The CDR3 DNA reads as TGTGCCAGCTTCCGCACTAGCCCCACAGATACGCAGTATTTT.

The rearrangement joins TRBV6-2 or TRBV6-3 to TRBJ1-2, with D possibly TRBD1 on 6 matching bases. V lost 7 bases to trimming and J lost 7 bases, with 22 bases between them. Germline-derived CDR1 and CDR2 are MNHEY and SVGEGT. The CDR3 length is 15 residues. CDR3 sequence (DNA): TGTGCCAGCACGGGACAAATGTCAGACAGGAGTGGCTACACCTTC. Amino acid sequence: CASTGQMSDRSGYTF.